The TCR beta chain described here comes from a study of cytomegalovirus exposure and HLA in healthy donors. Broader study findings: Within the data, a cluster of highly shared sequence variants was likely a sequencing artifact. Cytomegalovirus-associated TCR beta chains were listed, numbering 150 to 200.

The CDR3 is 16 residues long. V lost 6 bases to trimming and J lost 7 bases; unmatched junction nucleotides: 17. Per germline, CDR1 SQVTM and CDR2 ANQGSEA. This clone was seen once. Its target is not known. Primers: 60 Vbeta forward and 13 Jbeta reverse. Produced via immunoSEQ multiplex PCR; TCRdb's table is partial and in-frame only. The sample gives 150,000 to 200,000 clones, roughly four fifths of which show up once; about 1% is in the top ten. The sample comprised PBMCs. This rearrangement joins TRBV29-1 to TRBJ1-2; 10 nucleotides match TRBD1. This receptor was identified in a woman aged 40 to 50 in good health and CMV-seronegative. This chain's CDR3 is CSVLDYRDRGLSGYTF. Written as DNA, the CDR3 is TGCAGCGTGCTCGACTACCGGGACAGGGGATTGAGTGGCTACACCTTC.